Listed below are T cell receptor beta chains from one sample, sequenced in a study of cytomegalovirus exposure and HLA in healthy donors. Data came from immunoSEQ multiplex PCR; TCRdb stores just in-frame clones and leaves some out. The data contain roughly 190,000 clones, 75% to 90% of them singletons. The specimen was PBMCs. The receptors shown here come from a man aged 25-45 years in good health and CMV-seronegative. The CDR3 runs from the conserved cysteine through the conserved F or W. D genes are given only for firm matches. Only some rows state a clone size, as once, few, many or a class for expanded clones.

CDR3aa: CASNNVRSTDTQYF; CDR3nt: TGTGCCAGCAATAACGTGCGGAGCACAGATACGCAGTATTTT; abundance: NA; j_gene: TRBJ2-3; v_gene: TRBV2; d_gene: NA
CDR3aa: CASSILAGAHEQFF; CDR3nt: TGTGCCAGTAGTATTCTAGCGGGGGCGCATGAGCAGTTCTTC; abundance: NA; j_gene: TRBJ2-1; v_gene: TRBV19; d_gene: TRBD2
CDR3aa: CASSETRLLTDTQYF; CDR3nt: TGTGCCAGTAGCGAGACACGGCTGCTCACAGATACGCAGTATTTT; abundance: NA; j_gene: TRBJ2-3; v_gene: TRBV19; d_gene: NA
CDR3aa: CASSGQEITDTQYF; CDR3nt: TGTGCCAGCAGTGGACAGGAGATCACAGATACGCAGTATTTT; abundance: NA; j_gene: TRBJ2-3; v_gene: TRBV6-6; d_gene: TRBD1
CDR3aa: CASSPRGTGILANYGYTF; CDR3nt: TGTGCCAGTAGTCCGCGCGGGACAGGCATCTTAGCTAACTATGGCTACACCTTC; abundance: NA; j_gene: TRBJ1-2; v_gene: TRBV19; d_gene: TRBD1
CDR3aa: CASRPGTGNEQYF; CDR3nt: TGTGCCAGTAGACCAGGGACAGGGAACGAGCAGTACTTC; abundance: few; j_gene: TRBJ2-7; v_gene: TRBV19; d_gene: TRBD1
CDR3aa: CASSLWATGSGTEAFF; CDR3nt: TGTGCCAGCAGTTTGTGGGCGACCGGCTCTGGCACTGAAGCTTTCTTT; abundance: NA; j_gene: TRBJ1-1; v_gene: TRBV27; d_gene: NA
CDR3aa: CASSLGQGLGYTF; CDR3nt: TGCGCCAGCAGCCTCGGACAGGGCCTCGGCTACACCTTC; abundance: NA; j_gene: TRBJ1-2; v_gene: TRBV5-1; d_gene: TRBD1
CDR3aa: CAWNRAGGPYEQYF; CDR3nt: TGTGCCTGGAATCGAGCGGGAGGGCCCTACGAGCAGTACTTC; abundance: few; j_gene: TRBJ2-7; v_gene: TRBV30; d_gene: TRBD2
CDR3aa: CRGTGTGAFF; CDR3nt: TGCAGGGGGACCGGGACAGGCGCTTTCTTT; abundance: NA; j_gene: TRBJ1-1; v_gene: TRBV20-1; d_gene: TRBD1
CDR3aa: CASQRGDRVLIYEQYF; CDR3nt: TGTGCCAGCCAACGGGGGGACAGGGTTTTAATCTACGAGCAGTACTTC; abundance: NA; j_gene: TRBJ2-7; v_gene: TRBV28; d_gene: TRBD1
CDR3aa: CASSPRQGSVLFDTQYF; CDR3nt: TGTGCCAGCTCACCACGGCAGGGTTCTGTATTGTTTGATACGCAGTATTTT; abundance: NA; j_gene: TRBJ2-3; v_gene: TRBV18; d_gene: NA
CDR3aa: CASSLERGPSDGYTF; CDR3nt: TGCGCCAGCAGCTTGGAGCGGGGTCCAAGTGATGGCTACACCTTC; abundance: NA; j_gene: TRBJ1-2; v_gene: TRBV5-1; d_gene: NA
CDR3aa: CASRRGSSGRAGELFF; CDR3nt: TGTGCCAGTAGACGGGGTTCTAGCGGGAGAGCCGGGGAGCTGTTTTTT; abundance: NA; j_gene: TRBJ2-2; v_gene: TRBV19; d_gene: TRBD2
CDR3aa: CASSRERVGADTQYF; CDR3nt: TGTGCCAGCAGCCGCGAGAGGGTTGGGGCAGATACGCAGTATTTT; abundance: NA; j_gene: TRBJ2-3; v_gene: TRBV4-2; d_gene: NA
CDR3aa: CASTLTGGYSEAFF; CDR3nt: TGTGCCAGCACCCTAACAGGGGGGTACTCTGAAGCTTTCTTT; abundance: NA; j_gene: TRBJ1-1; v_gene: TRBV6-5; d_gene: TRBD1
CDR3aa: CASRTSGSISYEQYF; CDR3nt: TGCGCCAGCAGGACTAGCGGGAGCATATCCTACGAGCAGTACTTC; abundance: NA; j_gene: TRBJ2-7; v_gene: TRBV5-1; d_gene: TRBD2
CDR3aa: CASSPGTGINNSPLHF; CDR3nt: TGTGCCAGCAGCCCCGGGACAGGGATTAATAATTCACCCCTCCACTTT; abundance: NA; j_gene: TRBJ1-6; v_gene: TRBV7-9; d_gene: TRBD1
CDR3aa: CASSLGLAVYEQYF; CDR3nt: TGCGCCAGCAGCCTGGGACTAGCGGTTTACGAGCAGTACTTC; abundance: few; j_gene: TRBJ2-7; v_gene: TRBV4-3; d_gene: TRBD2
CDR3aa: CASRAGWTPNEKLFF; CDR3nt: TGTGCCAGCAGGGCGGGGTGGACACCCAATGAAAAACTGTTTTTT; abundance: NA; j_gene: TRBJ1-4; v_gene: TRBV27; d_gene: NA
CDR3aa: CASSQTGSTEAFF; CDR3nt: TGCGCCAGCAGCCAAACAGGGAGCACTGAAGCTTTCTTT; abundance: once; j_gene: TRBJ1-1; v_gene: TRBV4-1; d_gene: NA
CDR3aa: CASSRSFSGDQPQHF; CDR3nt: TGTGCCAGCAGTCGAAGCTTCTCTGGTGATCAGCCCCAGCATTTT; abundance: NA; j_gene: TRBJ1-5; v_gene: TRBV6-5; d_gene: NA
CDR3aa: CASSSAGEGIDTQYF; CDR3nt: TGTGCCAGCAGTTCTGCGGGGGAGGGGATAGATACGCAGTATTTT; abundance: NA; j_gene: TRBJ2-3; v_gene: TRBV28; d_gene: TRBD2
CDR3aa: CASSPMGGALSYTF; CDR3nt: TGTGCCAGCAGCCCCATGGGGGGGGCGCTTAGCTACACCTTC; abundance: once; j_gene: TRBJ1-2; v_gene: TRBV14; d_gene: NA
CDR3aa: CASSSSTGDEKLFF; CDR3nt: TGTGCCAGCAGCTCCTCGACAGGGGATGAAAAACTGTTTTTT; abundance: NA; j_gene: TRBJ1-4; v_gene: TRBV5-4; d_gene: TRBD1